This entry lists 29 T cell receptor beta chains sequenced from one sample in a study of identical twins. TCRdb redid the calling of the 5' RACE reads with MiXCR, one entry per CDR3 protein. The repertoire holds about 240,000 distinct CDR3 sequences, with more than 9% as singletons. The sequencing input was memory T cells sorted from blood. These receptors came from a man in his fifties in good health.

This chain connects TRBV12-3 or TRBV12-4 to TRBJ1-1; unclear D gene. This CDR3 is built from 14 residues. V lost 2 bases to trimming and J lost 4 bases, with 11 bases between them. The CDR3, as DNA: TGTGCCAGCAGTTTATCAGGAAGGGCCACTGAAGCTTTCTTT. Translating gives CASSLSGRATEAFF.

This clonotype has just a few counts. V gene TRBV4-1 combines with J gene TRBJ2-7, with 10 bases aligning to TRBD1. Germline V gene lookup returns CDR1 MGHRA and CDR2 YSYEKL. Trimming cost V 0 bases and J 6 bases; bases outside gene matches: 5. The CDR3 covers 15 residues. The CDR3 DNA reads TGCGCCAGCAGCCAAGACGACAGGGGGCCGGGCGAGCAGTACTTC. Its protein product is CASSQDDRGPGEQYF.

This clonotype was counted at least ten times. The V call is TRBV29-1, the J call TRBJ2-1; unclear D gene. The CDR3 runs to 12 residues. Germline V gene sequence: CDR1 SQVTM, CDR2 ANQGSEA. The ends were cut back, 3 bases at V and 4 bases at J, with 7 bases in the middle. CDR3 loop: CSVERRYNEQFF. The CDR3, as DNA: TGCAGCGTTGAGCGCAGATACAATGAGCAGTTCTTC.

Only a few counts were recorded for this clonotype. The rearrangement uses TRBV3-1 and TRBJ1-1; 9 positions agree with TRBD1. The V and J ends lost 5 bases and 2 bases, in that order; junction bases with no gene match: 6. Germline V gives CDR1 LGHDT, CDR2 YNNKEL (reference sequence). The CDR3 totals 15 residues. The CDR3 DNA reads TGTGCCAGCAGCTCGTGGGACAGGGAAAACACTGAAGCTTTCTTT. It encodes CASSSWDRENTEAFF.

Worth noting for this clonotype: A much larger clone differs from this one at a single base, so this may be a read error. The DNA for the CDR3 is TGTGCCAGCGGTCTCCGGACAGGGGAGGCCAACGTCCTGACTTTC. Amino acid sequence: CASGLRTGEANVLTF. This chain joins TRBV27 and TRBJ2-6; 9 bases agree with TRBD1. With 8 bases clipped from V and 6 bases from J, the junction kept 8 bases outside the gene matches. CDR3 length: 15 amino acids. Germline V lookup: CDR1 MNHEY, CDR2 SMNVEV (reference sequence).

The chain links TRBV19 to TRBJ2-7; tentatively, D is TRBD1 (6 bases). Germline values: CDR1 LNHDA, CDR2 SQIVND (reference sequence). V gave up 5 bases and J gave up 1 base, with 12 bases separating them. CDR3 length: 14 amino acids. The CDR3 DNA is TGTGCCAGTAGTCCCCGAGGGGGTTCCTACGAGCAGTACTTC. Its translation is CASSPRGGSYEQYF.

Only a few counts were recorded for this clonotype. One junction end does not reproduce the germline sequence, and a read error may be involved. The chain links TRBV18 to TRBJ1-2, with D tentatively TRBD1 (6 bases). CDR3 length: 15 amino acids. Germline V gives CDR1 KGHSH, CDR2 LQKENI. CDR3 sequence reads: CASSPQQGIDYGYTF. The CDR3 DNA reads TGTGCCAGCTCACCACAACAGGGAATAGACTACGGCTACACCTTC.

This chain connects TRBV28 to TRBJ1-1, with TRBD1 identical over 8 bases. Trimming cost V 2 bases and J 5 bases; bases outside gene matches: 4. CDR1 and CDR2 (germline): MDHEN, SYDVKM. This CDR3 spans 14 amino acids. The CDR3 loop reads CASSLQGAATEAFF. As DNA, the CDR3 is TGTGCCAGCAGTTTACAGGGGGCCGCGACTGAAGCTTTCTTT.

This clonotype was counted many times. J is TRBJ2-2 and V is TRBV6-1, with D possibly being TRBD1 (7 bases). The CDR3 sequence is 15 residues long. V lost 5 bases and J lost 0, with 10 bases in between. Germline lookup yields CDR1 MNHNS and CDR2 SASEGT. The CDR3 DNA follows: TGTGCCAGCAGTAGGAGGGGGCCGAACACCGGGGAGCTGTTTTTT. This encodes CASSRRGPNTGELFF.

This clonotype was counted ten times or more. V usage is TRBV9 and J usage is TRBJ2-4; D possibly uses TRBD1 or TRBD2 (5 bases each). Germline CDR1 and CDR2: SGDLS and YYNGEE. The CDR3 runs 14 residues. Trimming stripped 0 bases from V and 5 bases from J, with 9 bases between. The CDR3: CASSVGRGENIQYF. The DNA of the CDR3 is TGTGCCAGCAGCGTAGGGAGAGGGGAAAACATTCAGTACTTC.

At least ten counts were recorded for this clonotype. The chain combines TRBV29-1 with TRBJ2-2, with D perhaps matching TRBD2 (6 bases). The length of the CDR3 is 14 residues. Germline CDR1 reads SQVTM; CDR2 reads ANQGSEA. V lost 5 bases to trimming and J lost 2 bases, with 12 bases between them. CDR3 in DNA: TGCAGCGTTTACGGGAGAAGTAACACCGGGGAGCTGTTTTTT. Translated: CSVYGRSNTGELFF.

This rearrangement joins TRBV11-2 to TRBJ1-2; D remains ambiguous. Germline assignment: CDR1 SGHAT and CDR2 FQNNGV. CDR3 size: 15 residues. Trimming removed 5 bases at V and 5 bases at J, with 18 bases between. For the CDR3, the DNA is TGTGCCAGCAGCGCATATCACGGGGAGAGTTATGGCTACACCTTC. Translated: CASSAYHGESYGYTF.

The V gene is TRBV4-1, the J gene TRBJ1-5, with D possibly TRBD1 on 5 matching bases. Germline CDR1 MGHRA, CDR2 YSYEKL. The V end lost 8 bases, the J end lost 4 bases, and 15 bases lay between the germline ends. The CDR3 length is 14 residues. The CDR3 is CASGPAGGNQPQHF. CDR3 in DNA: TGCGCCAGCGGACCGGCCGGGGGAAATCAGCCCCAGCATTTT.

This clonotype showed up many times. The rearrangement uses TRBV12-3 or TRBV12-4 and TRBJ1-1; 9 bases are shared with TRBD1. This CDR3 has 15 amino acids. J gave up 0 bases and V 7 bases, and 6 bases lay outside the gene matches. DNA for the CDR3: TGTGCCAGCAAAGAACAGGGGGCGATGAACACTGAAGCTTTCTTT. It codes for CASKEQGAMNTEAFF.

The rearrangement links TRBV28 to TRBJ2-5; TRBD2 matches 14 bases. J was trimmed by 5 bases and V by 5 bases; bases with no gene match: 7. The CDR3 loop spans 16 amino acids. Germline-derived CDR1 and CDR2 are MDHEN and SYDVKM. CDR3 in amino acids: CASSPGLAGETETQYF. The CDR3 nucleotides are TGTGCCAGCAGTCCGGGACTAGCGGGAGAGACGGAGACCCAGTACTTC.

This clonotype came up many times. The rearrangement links TRBV7-8 to TRBJ2-2; D call uncertain. The CDR3 is 15 amino acids. V was clipped by 4 bases and J by 6 bases, with 15 bases between them. The germline V gene encodes CDR1 SGHVS and CDR2 FQNEAQ. This CDR3 reads CASSSVRLSSGELFF. In nucleotides, the CDR3 is TGTGCCAGCAGCTCCGTAAGGTTATCGTCCGGGGAGCTGTTTTTT.

This clonotype appeared a few times. V is TRBV11-2 and J is TRBJ2-5; 10 bases fit TRBD1. V was clipped by 4 bases and J by 7 bases; unmatched bases: 9. CDR3 size: 15 residues. The germline V gene encodes CDR1 SGHAT and CDR2 FQNNGV. As DNA, the CDR3 is TGTGCCAGCAGCTCATACCGGGACAGGGGAGGGACCCAGTACTTC. Amino acid sequence: CASSSYRDRGGTQYF.

This clonotype was picked up many times. This sequence joins TRBV5-1 and TRBJ2-2; TRBD1 is a possible D gene (6 bases). Trimming shortened V by 3 bases and J by 5 bases, and 17 bases separated the two germline ends. This CDR3 region has 16 residues. The germline V gene encodes CDR1 SGHRS and CDR2 YFSETQ. CDR3 in amino acids: CASSSSPGQGTGELFF. DNA of the CDR3: TGCGCCAGCAGCTCATCCCCGGGCCAGGGGACCGGGGAGCTGTTTTTT.

V gene TRBV5-5 combines with J gene TRBJ2-7; possibly TRBD2 for D (5 bases). The CDR3 covers 15 residues. CDR1 and CDR2 (germline): SGHKS, YYEKEE (reference sequence). Trimming shortened V by 3 bases and J by 0 bases, and 13 bases separated the two germline ends. The DNA for the CDR3 is TGTGCCAGCAGCTCCTTAAGGGCGGGCTCCTACGAGCAGTACTTC. This gives the protein CASSSLRAGSYEQYF. The full variable domain, in which reference TRBV5-5 and TRBJ2-7 provide the parts outside the CDR3, is DAGVTQSPTHLIKTRGQQVTLRCSPISGHKSVSWYQQVLGQGPQFIFQYYEKEERGRGNFPDRFSARQFPNYSSELNVNALLLGDSALYLCASSSLRAGSYEQYFGPGTRLTVT.

This clonotype was seen repeatedly, ten times or more. This chain uses TRBV9 with TRBJ2-5, with D unresolved. This CDR3 spans 15 amino acids. Between the trimmed V and J ends, which lost 0 bases and 5 bases, there was a span of 14 bases. Germline V gives CDR1 SGDLS, CDR2 YYNGEE. This chain's CDR3 is CASSVEARLGETQYF. As DNA, the CDR3 is TGTGCCAGCAGCGTAGAGGCTCGCCTTGGCGAGACCCAGTACTTC.

This chain links TRBV11-3 with TRBJ2-7; D might be TRBD1 (5 bases). The length of the CDR3 is 14 residues. Trimming stripped 2 bases from V and 0 bases from J, with 8 bases between. Germline CDR1 SGHNT, CDR2 YENEEA. The CDR3 reads CASSLHRFSYEQYF. The CDR3 DNA follows: TGTGCCAGCAGCTTACACAGGTTCTCCTACGAGCAGTACTTC.

This clonotype was detected ten times or more. This CDR3 is CSVELAGAYNEQFF. In DNA, the CDR3 is TGCAGCGTTGAGCTAGCGGGAGCCTACAATGAGCAGTTCTTC. This chain links TRBV29-1 with TRBJ2-1, with 10 positions matching TRBD2. Germline trimming cut 3 bases from V and 2 bases from J; bases unmatched to any gene: 1. Germline CDR1 and CDR2: SQVTM and ANQGSEA. The CDR3 is made up of 14 amino acids.

This clonotype was picked up many times. The CDR3 DNA sequence: TGTGCCAGCAGGGGGATGGGAGTCTCCTACAATGAGCAGTTCTTC. Protein product: CASRGMGVSYNEQFF. V is TRBV7-2 and J is TRBJ2-1, with D maybe TRBD2 (5 bases). Germline loops: CDR1 SGHTA, CDR2 FQGNSA. Trimming cost V 6 bases and J 0 bases, with 12 bases left between them. The CDR3 spans 15 residues.

This clonotype was seen many times. V and J are TRBV7-9 and TRBJ1-4; unclear D gene. Trimming cost V 2 bases and J 3 bases, with 16 bases left between them. The CDR3 has 17 residues. Per the germline V gene, CDR1 is SEHNR and CDR2 is FQNEAQ (reference sequence). CDR3 nucleotides: TGTGCCAGCAGCTTACTTAGTTCGGCCGGACCTAATGAAAAACTGTTTTTT. Residues: CASSLLSSAGPNEKLFF.

Regarding this clonotype: Compared with germline, one end of the junction differs, possibly owing to a read error. V and J are TRBV2 and TRBJ2-7, with 7 positions matching TRBD1. Germline V gene sequence: CDR1 SNHLY, CDR2 FYNNEI. CDR3 length equals 13 residues. CDR3 region: CASSVTGQYEQHF. CDR3 DNA: TGTGCCAGCAGTGTGACAGGGCAATACGAGCAGCACTTC.

The chain is built from TRBV30 and TRBJ2-3; a possible D gene is TRBD2 (5 bases). Germline CDR1 is GTSNPN and CDR2 is SVGIG (reference sequence). Trimming removed 8 bases from V and 2 bases from J, with 11 bases in between. This CDR3 has 12 residues. As DNA, the CDR3 is TGTGCCGAGGGCCCATTCACAGATACGCAGTATTTT. Translating it yields CAEGPFTDTQYF.

V is TRBV5-4 and J is TRBJ2-5; 10 bases agree with TRBD1. Per the germline V gene, CDR1 is SGHNT and CDR2 is YYREEE (reference sequence). V was pared by 4 bases and J by 5 bases, with 8 bases of the junction left unmatched. The CDR3 consists of 15 residues. The CDR3 nucleotides read TGTGCCAGCAGCCCCTCGACAGGGGGCGGCGAGACCCAGTACTTC. It codes for CASSPSTGGGETQYF.

This clonotype was observed a handful of times. This chain connects TRBV14 to TRBJ2-5, with D tentatively TRBD2 (5 bases). CDR1 is SGHDN and CDR2 is FVKESK in the germline V gene. The CDR3 loop spans 13 amino acids. Trimming removed 4 bases from V and 7 bases from J, with 13 bases in between. CDR3 nucleotide sequence: TGTGCCAGCAGCCCTCGGACCGCGGGGACCCAGTACTTC. Translating gives CASSPRTAGTQYF.

The chain links TRBV6-2 or TRBV6-3 to TRBJ2-7, with 8 bases that match TRBD1. Germline trimming cut 6 bases from V and 6 bases from J; bases unmatched to any gene: 13. The CDR3 contains 15 residues. The germline V gene encodes CDR1 MNHEY and CDR2 SVGEGT. CDR3 region: CASSPTGTGRREQYF. For the CDR3, the DNA is TGTGCCAGCAGCCCCACCGGGACAGGTCGTCGCGAGCAGTACTTC.